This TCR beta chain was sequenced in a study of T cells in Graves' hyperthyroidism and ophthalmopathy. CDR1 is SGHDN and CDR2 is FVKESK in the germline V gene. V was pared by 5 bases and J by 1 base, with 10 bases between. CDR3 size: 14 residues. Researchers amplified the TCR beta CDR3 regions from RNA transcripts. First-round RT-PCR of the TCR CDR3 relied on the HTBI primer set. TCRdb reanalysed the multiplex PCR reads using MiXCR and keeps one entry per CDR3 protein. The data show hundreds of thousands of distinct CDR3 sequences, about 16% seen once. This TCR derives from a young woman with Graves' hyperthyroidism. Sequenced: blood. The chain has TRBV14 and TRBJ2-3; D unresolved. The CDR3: CASSGRMGTDTQYF. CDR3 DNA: TGTGCCAGCAGCGGGCGGATGGGCACAGATACGCAGTATTTT.